Below, one T cell receptor (beta chain) is given with its context. Its target is not known. The data were obtained in a study of PD-1 blockade in classical Hodgkin lymphoma. The germline V gene has CDR1 SNHLY and CDR2 FYNNEI. The CDR3 has 16 residues. With 5 bases clipped from V and 0 bases from J, the junction kept 10 bases outside the gene matches. Study-wide results and limits: CD4+ TCR diversity climbed significantly by C4D1, unlike CD8+ TCR diversity.

The patients all showed relapse after autologous stem cell transplantation, while their brentuximab vedotin exposure varied. Patients reached a best response of complete response, partial response or progressive disease. TCRdb's table, derived via immunoSEQ multiplex PCR, lists solely in-frame clones and lacks some. The sample holds around 100,000 clones, approximately 90% seen once. The sample in question was peripheral blood mononuclear cells (PBMCs), obtained before the second cycle of nivolumab. The sequence was collected from a human donor with classical Hodgkin lymphoma. The gene calls are TRBV2 and TRBJ2-7, with TRBD1 matching 7 bases. CDR3 region: CASSTLRGGSSYEQYF. As DNA, the CDR3 is TGTGCCAGCAGTACACTTCGAGGGGGCAGCTCCTACGAGCAGTACTTC.